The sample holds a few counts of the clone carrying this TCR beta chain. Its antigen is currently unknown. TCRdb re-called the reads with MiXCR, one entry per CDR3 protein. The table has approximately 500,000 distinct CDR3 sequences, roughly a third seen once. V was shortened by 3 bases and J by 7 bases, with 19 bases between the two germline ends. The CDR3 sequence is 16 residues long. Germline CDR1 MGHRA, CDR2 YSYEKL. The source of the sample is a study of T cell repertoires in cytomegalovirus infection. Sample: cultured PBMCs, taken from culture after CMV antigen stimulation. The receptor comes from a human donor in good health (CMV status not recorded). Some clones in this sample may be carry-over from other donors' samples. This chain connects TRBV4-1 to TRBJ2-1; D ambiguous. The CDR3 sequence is CASSHPIGPTRNEQFF. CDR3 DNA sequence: TGCGCCAGCAGCCACCCCATCGGGCCGACCCGGAATGAGCAGTTCTTC.